This is a list of T cell receptor beta chains from one sample in a study of blood T cell repertoires in COVID-19. Generated by immunoSEQ multiplex PCR, the TCRdb table keeps only in-frame clones and is missing some. The repertoire consists of 250,000 to 350,000 clones, with about nine tenths occurring once and the leading ten covering approximately 2.4%. The source material was peripheral blood. The receptors shown here come from a man aged 18 to 29 with active or convalescent COVID-19. Both conserved end residues are part of each CDR3. Fields, in order: D gene, V gene, J gene, clone size, CDR3 protein, CDR3 DNA. A D gene is named only where the DNA matches it firmly. Rows give clone size only sometimes, using once, few, many, or a class for an expanded clone.

TRBD1	TRBV28	TRBJ2-3	.	CASSSGGIADTQYF	TGTGCCAGCAGTTCAGGGGGCATCGCAGATACGCAGTATTTT
.	TRBV27	TRBJ2-7	.	CASSSSAGYEQYF	TGTGCCAGCAGTTCAAGCGCTGGCTACGAGCAGTACTTC
TRBD2	TRBV11-2	TRBJ2-7	.	CASSSFRAIAGDSYEQYF	TGTGCCAGCAGCTCCTTCAGGGCCATAGCGGGGGACTCCTACGAGCAGTACTTC
.	TRBV5-4	TRBJ2-1	.	CASSLVQINEQFF	TGTGCCAGCAGCTTGGTCCAGATCAATGAGCAGTTCTTC
.	TRBV7-8	TRBJ2-7	.	CASSLAPRGRMFPDEQYF	TGTGCCAGCAGCTTAGCGCCCAGGGGCCGAATGTTCCCGGACGAGCAGTACTTC
.	TRBV5-1	TRBJ2-2	.	CASSPDSLRTGELFF	TGCGCCAGCAGCCCGGACAGCCTAAGGACCGGGGAGCTGTTTTTT
TRBD1	TRBV7-8	TRBJ2-7	.	CASSSYSPGQGLGEQYF	TGTGCCAGCAGCTCTTACTCCCCCGGACAGGGCTTAGGCGAGCAGTACTTC
.	TRBV6-1	TRBJ1-3	.	CASSESPGDAGNTIYF	TGTGCCAGCAGTGAATCCCCGGGTGATGCTGGAAACACCATATATTTT
.	TRBV19	TRBJ2-1	once	CASSIRGGLEQFF	TGTGCCAGTAGTATTCGGGGAGGACTGGAACAGTTCTTC
TRBD2	TRBV19	TRBJ2-1	.	CASKQLAGGPLRDEQFF	TGTGCCAGTAAACAACTAGCGGGAGGACCACTTAGGGATGAGCAGTTCTTC
TRBD2	TRBV5-1	TRBJ2-1	.	CASSLYPGGSNEQFF	TGCGCCAGCAGCTTGTATCCCGGGGGGAGCAATGAGCAGTTCTTC
TRBD1	TRBV27	TRBJ1-2	.	CASSRTGSYGYTF	TGTGCCAGCAGTCGGACAGGAAGCTATGGCTACACCTTC
TRBD1	TRBV24-1	TRBJ2-1	.	CATSGRDRVNEQFF	TGTGCCACCAGTGGCCGGGACAGGGTCAATGAGCAGTTCTTC
.	TRBV6-5	TRBJ2-1	.	CASSTGGGEQFF	TGTGCCAGCAGCACAGGGGGGGGTGAGCAGTTCTTC
.	TRBV4-1	TRBJ2-7	.	CASSRGTFSEQYF	TGCGCCAGCAGCCGGGGGACTTTTAGCGAGCAGTACTTC
.	TRBV12-5	TRBJ2-7	.	CASGPTGTSSYEQYF	TGTGCTAGTGGTCCCACCGGGACAAGTAGCTACGAGCAGTACTTC
.	TRBV9	TRBJ2-3	.	CASSGPGSYTQYF	TGTGCCAGCAGCGGCCCCGGGAGCTATACGCAGTATTTT
.	TRBV6-5	TRBJ1-6	.	CASSYQGTDVSGPLHF	TGTGCCAGCAGTTACCAGGGGACCGATGTCAGTGGACCCCTCCACTTT
.	TRBV21-1	TRBJ1-2	.	CASNHRGHPYGYTF	TGTGCCAGCAACCACAGGGGACACCCCTATGGCTACACCTTC
TRBD2	TRBV7-2	TRBJ2-7	.	CASSLRFSGSVSYEQYF	TGTGCCAGCAGCTTAAGATTTAGCGGGAGTGTATCCTACGAGCAGTACTTC
TRBD2	TRBV5-1	TRBJ2-7	.	CASSLRLAGVFEQYF	TGCGCCAGCAGCTTGCGGCTAGCGGGAGTCTTCGAGCAGTACTTC
.	TRBV7-8	TRBJ1-1	.	CASSSQLNTEAFF	TGTGCCAGCAGCTCTCAGTTGAACACTGAAGCTTTCTTT
TRBD2	TRBV5-1	TRBJ2-3	.	CASSAGDRPDTQYF	TGCGCCAGCAGCGCGGGAGACCGTCCAGATACGCAGTATTTT
.	TRBV7-9	TRBJ2-3	.	CASSPARGSSTDTQYF	TGTGCCAGCAGCCCAGCTCGGGGGTCGAGCACAGATACGCAGTATTTT
.	TRBV6-6	TRBJ2-1	.	CASSPRAANEQFF	TGTGCCAGCAGTCCCAGGGCGGCGAATGAGCAGTTCTTC
.	TRBV7-4	TRBJ1-5	few	CASSPNAAHSNQPQHF	TGTGCCAGCAGTCCGAACGCGGCACATAGCAATCAGCCCCAGCATTTT
.	TRBV4-3	TRBJ2-5	once	CASSQDTQGGRETQYF	TGCGCCAGCAGCCAAGATACCCAGGGCGGACGGGAGACCCAGTACTTC
TRBD1	TRBV3-1/TRBV3-2	TRBJ1-6	.	CASSPSQGARNSPLHF	TGTGCCAGCAGCCCAAGTCAGGGGGCGCGTAATTCACCCCTCCACTTT
.	TRBV2	TRBJ1-4	once	CASRQGSVEKLFF	TGTGCCAGCAGACAGGGTTCGGTTGAAAAACTGTTTTTT
TRBD2	TRBV27	TRBJ2-1	.	CASSPGTSAYNEQFF	TGTGCCAGCAGCCCTGGGACTAGCGCCTACAATGAGCAGTTCTTC
.	TRBV13	TRBJ2-1	.	CASSLGRGPAYEQFF	TGTGCCAGCAGCTTAGGCAGGGGCCCCGCTTATGAGCAGTTCTTC
.	TRBV6-6	TRBJ1-1	.	CASILFGVATEAFF	TGTGCCAGCATTCTGTTCGGGGTCGCCACTGAAGCTTTCTTT
TRBD2	TRBV9	TRBJ2-4	.	CASSVAGGNIQYF	TGTGCCAGCAGCGTAGCGGGGGGAAACATTCAGTACTTC
TRBD1	TRBV5-1	TRBJ2-7	.	CASSLDRGYEQYF	TGCGCCAGCAGCTTGGACAGGGGTTACGAGCAGTACTTC
.	TRBV5-6	TRBJ2-7	.	CASSLMQYEQYF	TGTGCCAGCAGCTTGATGCAGTACGAGCAGTACTTC
TRBD1	TRBV5-1	TRBJ1-1	once	CASSLEGQGSTEAFF	TGCGCCAGCAGCTTAGAGGGACAGGGGTCCACTGAAGCTTTCTTT
TRBD1	TRBV13	TRBJ1-6	.	CASSTSGQGNSPLHF	TGTGCCAGCAGTACCTCGGGACAGGGGAATTCACCCCTCCACTTT
.	TRBV12-3/TRBV12-4	TRBJ1-5	once	CASSSLDQPQHF	TGTGCCAGCAGTTCTTTAGATCAGCCCCAGCATTTT
TRBD1	TRBV27	TRBJ2-7	.	CASSSTGQGSYEQYF	TGTGCCAGCAGCTCAACGGGACAGGGGAGTTACGAGCAGTACTTC
TRBD1	TRBV27	TRBJ1-6	.	CASNRGRGFNSPLHF	TGTGCCAGCAACAGGGGGCGCGGGTTTAATTCACCCCTCCACTTT
TRBD1	TRBV7-9	TRBJ1-2	.	CASSSAMGQNYGYTF	TGTGCCAGCAGCTCAGCCATGGGACAGAACTATGGCTACACCTTC
.	TRBV27	TRBJ1-4	.	CASSLRHRLFETNEKLFF	TGTGCCAGCAGTCTTAGACACCGGCTCTTTGAGACTAATGAAAAACTGTTTTTT
.	TRBV19	TRBJ1-1	.	CASSYQGRTEAFF	TGTGCCAGTAGTTATCAGGGCCGAACTGAAGCTTTCTTT
TRBD1	TRBV28	TRBJ1-3	.	CASSRRQGNGNTIYF	TGTGCCAGCAGCCGTCGACAGGGAAACGGAAACACCATATATTTT
.	TRBV4-1	TRBJ1-3	few	CASSQDTGSGNTIYF	TGCGCCAGCAGCCAAGACACGGGGTCAGGAAACACCATATATTTT